These 12 T cell receptor beta chains were sequenced from one sample in a study of tumor-infiltrating lymphocytes in primary liver carcinoma. They got blood RNA out of unsorted whole blood and also pulled out germline DNA. Starting material of around 490 ng total RNA yielded TCR beta cDNA via a constant-region primer. Employing slightly modified ARM-PCR, three nested multiplex PCR rounds were run, and these gave rise to the TCR beta libraries. It was with TRBV1-TRBV30 forward primers and a C-beta reverse primer that the first two PCR rounds were run, at roughly 10 cycles each. TCRdb reprocessed the multiplex PCR reads with MiXCR, giving one entry per CDR3 protein. Of about 350,000 distinct CDR3 sequences listed, around 60% are singletons. The sample comprised peripheral blood. Receptors originate from a man aged 35-49 years with primary liver carcinoma and hepatitis B virus infection.

This clonotype was observed a few times. The CDR3 loop reads CASSLGAESYNEQFF. CDR3 nucleotides: TGTGCCAGCAGCTTGGGGGCCGAATCCTACAATGAGCAGTTCTTC. The chain recombines TRBV5-6 with TRBJ2-1; no reliable D call. The CDR3 sequence is 15 residues long. V lost 0 bases, J lost 1 base, and 8 bases lay in between. Germline values: CDR1 SGHDT, CDR2 YYEEEE.

This clonotype has a handful of counts. The V and J genes are TRBV12-3 or TRBV12-4 and TRBJ2-5; the match to TRBD1 covers 11 bases. Trimming took 4 bases from V and 5 from J; bases not matched to a gene: 6. This CDR3 contains 15 residues. CDR3 sequence reads: CASSSPGDRGETQYF. Written as DNA, the CDR3 is TGTGCCAGCAGTTCTCCGGGGGACAGGGGGGAGACCCAGTACTTC.

About this clonotype itself: Germline and junction disagree at one end, which may indicate a read error. This chain joins TRBV12-3 or TRBV12-4 and TRBJ1-3; D ambiguous. CDR3 length equals 16 residues. The CDR3 is CASSLSGASSGNTIYF. The CDR3 nucleotides are TGTGCCAGCAGTTTAAGTGGCGCCAGCTCTGGAAACACTATATATTTT.

The chain recombines TRBV10-3 with TRBJ2-5; 9 bases map to TRBD1. This CDR3 is 15 amino acids long. The ends lost 4 bases at V and 2 bases at J; junction bases unmatched: 5. Germline-derived CDR1 and CDR2 are ENHRY and SYGVKD. CDR3 in amino acids: CAISGETGGQETQYF. CDR3 coding DNA: TGTGCCATCAGTGGCGAGACAGGGGGTCAAGAGACCCAGTACTTC.

Concerning this clonotype itself: One end of the junction fails to match germline, which may point to a read error. The rearrangement joins TRBV7-9 to TRBJ2-1, with no clear D. The CDR3 sequence is 14 residues long. Germline CDR1 is SEHNR and CDR2 is FQNEAQ (reference sequence). The CDR3 is CASSEVVPYNEQFF. The CDR3 DNA reads TGTGCTAGCAGCGAAGTGGTCCCCTACAATGAGCAGTTCTTC.

The chain links TRBV5-1 to TRBJ2-7, with 9 bases lining up with TRBD1. The CDR3 length is 14 residues. The germline gives CDR1 SGHRS, CDR2 YFSETQ. V shed 6 bases, J shed 5 bases, and the junction held 9 bases outside the gene matches. CDR3 amino acids: CASTKQGARNEQYF. The DNA of the CDR3 is TGCGCCAGCACGAAACAGGGGGCGAGGAACGAGCAGTACTTC.

Concerning this clonotype itself: A read error may explain this, as a much larger clone is one base away. This sequence joins TRBV6-5 and TRBJ1-2; tentative D call: TRBD1 (5 bases). The V and J ends lost 9 bases and 8 bases respectively, with 19 bases between them. There are 13 residues in the CDR3. CDR1 is MNHEY and CDR2 is SVGAGI in the germline V gene. For the CDR3, the DNA is TGTGCCAGGTACCCTAGGAAGGGGATAGGCTACACCTTC. Its protein product is CARYPRKGIGYTF.

This clonotype has more than one count but fewer than ten. The CDR3 loop reads CASSLTGAATGELFF. The DNA of the CDR3 is TGTGCCAGCAGTTTAACGGGGGCGGCCACCGGGGAGCTGTTTTTT. The V and J genes are TRBV28 and TRBJ2-2; D possibly matches TRBD1 or TRBD2 (6 bases each). CDR1 MDHEN and CDR2 SYDVKM come from the germline V gene. The V end was cut by 2 bases, the J end by 4 bases, with 11 bases between. This CDR3 has 15 amino acids.

This rearrangement joins TRBV5-6 to TRBJ1-2; possible D gene TRBD1, 6 bases. V shed 4 bases and J shed 7 bases, with 26 bases lying between them. The length of the CDR3 is 17 residues. Germline V gene sequence: CDR1 SGHDT, CDR2 YYEEEE. CDR3 in amino acids: CASSLLGAQGALGGYTF. As DNA, the CDR3 is TGTGCCAGCAGCCTGTTAGGCGCACAGGGCGCCTTGGGTGGCTACACCTTC.

Remarks on this clonotype: One end of the junction does not line up with germline, which may come from a read error. J is TRBJ1-3 and V is TRBV11-2; possible D gene TRBD1, 5 bases. Germline V gene sequence: CDR1 SGHAT, CDR2 FQNNGV. This CDR3 has 16 residues. Here the CDR3 reads CANSLDEGLARNNIYF. The CDR3 coding sequence is TGTGCCAACAGCTTAGATGAGGGACTGGCTAGAAACAACATATATTTT.

Details on this clonotype: The conserved closing phenylalanine or tryptophan is absent in this CDR3, likely reflecting a read error. The V and J genes are TRBV4-2 and TRBJ2-7; possibly TRBD2 for D (6 bases). The V end lost 1 base, the J end lost 3 bases, and 10 bases lay between the germline ends. Germline lookup yields CDR1 LGHNA and CDR2 YNFKEQ. This CDR3 has 14 amino acids. The CDR3 DNA reads TGTGCCAGCAGCCAAGGACTAGGTTACTACGAGCAGTACTCC. Translation gives CASSQGLGYYEQYS.

A note on this clonotype: Since a much larger clone is just one base distant, this may be a read error. The chain has TRBV6-6 and TRBJ2-3; possibly TRBD2 for D (6 bases). In germline, CDR1 is MNHNY, CDR2 SVGAGI (reference sequence). This CDR3 region has 12 residues. The V end lost 6 bases, the J end lost 12 bases, and 16 bases lay between the germline ends. The CDR3 region is CASSPELEGQYF. In nucleotides, the CDR3 is TGTGCCAGCAGCCCCGAGCTGGAGGGCCAGTATTTT.